This TCR beta chain was identified in a study of cytomegalovirus exposure and HLA in healthy donors. Notes on the study in general: Later analysis found that TCR beta chains associated with HLA were more clonally expanded than other, equally common chains. Later on, an analysis tied 15,000 or so TCR beta sequences to HLA alleles at 0.05 false discovery rate. It emerged from a later analysis that several of the most significant clusters appeared to be linked to common viral pathogens. There were a few CMV-associated chains whose specificity for CMV antigens was confirmed in vitro.

As concerns this clone: The antigen is unknown.

CDR1 is SGHRS, CDR2 YFSETQ, per germline. The CDR3 has 15 residues. V lost 4 bases and J 5 bases, leaving 19 bases between the germline ends. PCR amplification relied on 60 Vbeta primers (plus 13 Jbeta primers). Data came from immunoSEQ multiplex PCR; TCRdb stores just in-frame clones and leaves some out. This sample yields over 100,000 clones, of which about two thirds are seen a single time; less than 5% belongs to the top ten. This sequence originates from a middle-aged man in good health and CMV-seropositive. This sequence joins TRBV5-1 and TRBJ2-7; possible D gene TRBD2, 6 bases. The material sequenced was PBMCs. CDR3 protein: CASSPNPGVADEQYF. The CDR3 nucleotides are TGCGCCAGCAGCCCAAACCCGGGGGTAGCGGACGAGCAGTACTTC.